This T cell receptor (beta chain) was sequenced during a study of T-cell reconstitution after alpha-beta-depleted transplantation in children. Study outcomes and limitations: Reported findings indicate that, about two months after transplant, alpha-beta T cells came from several hundred expanded clones, which were derived from non-depleted graft cells. Elevated TCRbeta diversity at day 60 was traced, in some patients, to surviving recipient T cells and thymic progenitors. Counts and diversity of T cells one year after transplant came mostly from newly produced T cells.

Germline V gene sequence: CDR1 SGHAT, CDR2 FQNNGV. Trimming removed 5 bases from V and 7 bases from J; junction bases left unmatched: 11. This CDR3 contains 15 residues. This clonotype has just one count. No antigen is known for it. Molecular barcoding with unique molecular identifiers was used for the TCRbeta library. TCRdb used MiXCR to reprocess the PCR reads, holding one entry per CDR3 protein. Here the sample spans 490,000 or so distinct CDR3 sequences, over 9.5% being singletons. This sequence was found in a child under 10 years old with inherited bone marrow failure, due to receive a stem cell transplant. This rearrangement joins TRBV11-2 to TRBJ2-5; 9 positions match TRBD2. This specimen was PBMCs, taken before TCRalphabeta/CD19-depleted stem cell transplant. CDR3 loop: CASSPVSSGAGTQYF. The CDR3, as DNA: TGTGCCAGCAGCCCGGTGTCTAGCGGGGCGGGGACCCAGTACTTC. The whole variable domain, filled in from reference TRBV11-2 and TRBJ2-5, reads EAGVAQSPRYKIIEKRQSVAFWCNPISGHATLYWYQQILGQGPKLLIQFQNNGVVDDSQLPKDRFSAERLKGVDSTLKIQPAKLEDSAVYLCASSPVSSGAGTQYFGPGTRLLVL.